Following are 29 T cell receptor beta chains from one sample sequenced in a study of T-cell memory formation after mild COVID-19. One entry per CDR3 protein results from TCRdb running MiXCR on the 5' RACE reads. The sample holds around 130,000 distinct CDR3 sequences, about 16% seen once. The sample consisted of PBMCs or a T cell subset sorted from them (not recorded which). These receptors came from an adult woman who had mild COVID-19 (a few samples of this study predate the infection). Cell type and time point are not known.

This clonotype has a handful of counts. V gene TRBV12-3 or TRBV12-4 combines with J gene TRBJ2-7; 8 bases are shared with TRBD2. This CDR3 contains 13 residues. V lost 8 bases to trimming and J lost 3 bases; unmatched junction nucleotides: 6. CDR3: CASSRGGGYEQYF. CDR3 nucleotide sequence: TGTGCCAGCTCCCGGGGGGGCGGCTACGAGCAGTACTTC.

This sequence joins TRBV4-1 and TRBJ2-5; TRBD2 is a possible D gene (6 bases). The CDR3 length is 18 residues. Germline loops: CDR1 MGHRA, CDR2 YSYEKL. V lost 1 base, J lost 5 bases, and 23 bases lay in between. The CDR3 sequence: CASSQAPLEEGGSETQYF. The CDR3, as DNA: TGCGCCAGCAGCCAAGCCCCCCTGGAGGAGGGCGGCAGCGAGACCCAGTACTTC.

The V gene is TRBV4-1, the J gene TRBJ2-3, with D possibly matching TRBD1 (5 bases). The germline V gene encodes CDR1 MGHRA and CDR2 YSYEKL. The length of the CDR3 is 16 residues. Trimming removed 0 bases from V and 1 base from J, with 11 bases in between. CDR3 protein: CASSQDRTWGTDTQYF. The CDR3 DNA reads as TGCGCCAGCAGCCAAGATAGGACATGGGGCACAGATACGCAGTATTTT.

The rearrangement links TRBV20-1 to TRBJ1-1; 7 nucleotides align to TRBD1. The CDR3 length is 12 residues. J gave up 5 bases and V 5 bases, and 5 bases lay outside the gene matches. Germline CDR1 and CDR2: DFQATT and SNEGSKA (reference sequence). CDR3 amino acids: CSAEQGWTEAFF. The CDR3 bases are TGCAGTGCTGAACAGGGGTGGACTGAAGCTTTCTTT.

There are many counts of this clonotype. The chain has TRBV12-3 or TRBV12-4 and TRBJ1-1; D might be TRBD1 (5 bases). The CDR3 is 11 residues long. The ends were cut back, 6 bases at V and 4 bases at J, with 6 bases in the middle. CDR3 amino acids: CASRGTTEAFF. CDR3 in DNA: TGTGCCAGCAGGGGGACCACTGAAGCTTTCTTT.

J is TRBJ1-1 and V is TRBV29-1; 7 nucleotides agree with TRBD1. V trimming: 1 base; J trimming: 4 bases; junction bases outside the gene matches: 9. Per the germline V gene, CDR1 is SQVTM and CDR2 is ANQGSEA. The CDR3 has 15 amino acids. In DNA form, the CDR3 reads TGCAGCGTTGAAGTAGTAGGGGGCAGCGGCACTGAAGCTTTCTTT. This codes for CSVEVVGGSGTEAFF.

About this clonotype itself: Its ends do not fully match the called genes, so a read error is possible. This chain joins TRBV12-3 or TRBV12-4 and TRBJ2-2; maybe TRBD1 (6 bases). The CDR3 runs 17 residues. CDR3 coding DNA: TGTGCCAGAAGTTTCCTCGGCGTTGGCAGGGGCACCGGGGAGCTGTTTTTT. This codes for CARSFLGVGRGTGELFF.

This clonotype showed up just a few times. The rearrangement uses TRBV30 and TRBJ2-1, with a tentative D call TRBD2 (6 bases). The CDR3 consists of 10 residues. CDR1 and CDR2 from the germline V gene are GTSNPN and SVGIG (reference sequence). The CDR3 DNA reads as TGTGCGGCGGGAAGTGATGAGCAGTTCTTC. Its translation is CAAGSDEQFF.

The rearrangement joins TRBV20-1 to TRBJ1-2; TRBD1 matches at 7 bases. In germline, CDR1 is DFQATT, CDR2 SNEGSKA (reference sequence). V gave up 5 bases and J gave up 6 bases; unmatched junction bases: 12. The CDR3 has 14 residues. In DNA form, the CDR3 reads TGCAGTGCTCGAACCCATACAGGGGCGGATGGCTACACCTTC. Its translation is CSARTHTGADGYTF.

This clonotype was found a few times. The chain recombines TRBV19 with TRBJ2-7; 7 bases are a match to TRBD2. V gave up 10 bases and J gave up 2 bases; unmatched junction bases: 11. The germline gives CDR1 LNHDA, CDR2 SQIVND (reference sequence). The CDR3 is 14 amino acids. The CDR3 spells CATRWGGGPYEQYF. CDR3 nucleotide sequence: TGTGCCACTCGATGGGGGGGAGGGCCCTACGAGCAGTACTTC.

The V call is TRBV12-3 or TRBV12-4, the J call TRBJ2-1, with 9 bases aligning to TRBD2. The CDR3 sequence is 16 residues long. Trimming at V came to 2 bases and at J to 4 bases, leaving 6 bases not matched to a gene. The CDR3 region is CASSLIGTSKYNEQFF. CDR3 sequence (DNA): TGTGCCAGCAGTTTAATCGGGACTAGCAAGTACAATGAGCAGTTCTTC.

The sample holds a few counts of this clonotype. The chain's CDR3 is CATSDRGPGQWEETQYF. CDR3 DNA sequence: TGTGCCACCAGTGACCGTGGACCGGGACAGTGGGAAGAGACCCAGTACTTC. The genes are TRBV24-1 and TRBJ2-5, with 7 bases lining up with TRBD1. Unmatched junction bases numbered 13, after V lost 4 bases and J lost 3 bases. This CDR3 region has 17 residues. Germline V gives CDR1 KGHDR, CDR2 SFDVKD.

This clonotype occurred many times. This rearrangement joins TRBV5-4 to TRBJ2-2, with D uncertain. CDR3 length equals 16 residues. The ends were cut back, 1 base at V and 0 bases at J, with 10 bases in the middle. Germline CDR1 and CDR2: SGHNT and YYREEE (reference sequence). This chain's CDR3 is CASSLRKGANTGELFF. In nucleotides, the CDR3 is TGTGCCAGCAGCTTGAGAAAAGGCGCGAACACCGGGGAGCTGTTTTTT.

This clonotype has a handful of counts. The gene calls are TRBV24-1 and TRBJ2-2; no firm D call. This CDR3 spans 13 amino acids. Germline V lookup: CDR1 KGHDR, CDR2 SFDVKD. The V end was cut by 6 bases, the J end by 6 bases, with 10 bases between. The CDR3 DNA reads TGTGCCACCAGTCTAGGCACCTCCGGGGAGCTGTTTTTT. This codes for CATSLGTSGELFF.

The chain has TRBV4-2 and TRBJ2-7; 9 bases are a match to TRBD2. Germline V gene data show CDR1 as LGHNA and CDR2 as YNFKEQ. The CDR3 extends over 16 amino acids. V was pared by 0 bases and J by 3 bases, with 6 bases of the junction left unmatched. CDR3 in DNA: TGTGCCAGCAGCCAAGATCCCGGGACTAGCAGCTACGAGCAGTACTTC. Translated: CASSQDPGTSSYEQYF.

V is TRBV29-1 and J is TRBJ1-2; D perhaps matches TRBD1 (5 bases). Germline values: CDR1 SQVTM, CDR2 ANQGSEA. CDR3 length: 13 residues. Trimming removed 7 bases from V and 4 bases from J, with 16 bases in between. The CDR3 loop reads CSADTGTGYGYTF. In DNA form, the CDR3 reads TGCAGCGCAGACACCGGGACCGGCTATGGCTACACCTTC.

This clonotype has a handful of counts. The CDR3 nucleotides read TGTGCCAGCTCATCGGGCCAGGGTTGGGAGACCCAGTACTTC. Its protein is CASSSGQGWETQYF. This chain links TRBV18 with TRBJ2-5, with D possibly matching TRBD1 (5 bases). Germline V gene sequence: CDR1 KGHSH, CDR2 LQKENI. The CDR3 is made up of 14 amino acids. Trimming took off 5 bases at V and 5 bases at J, with 15 bases between the two ends.

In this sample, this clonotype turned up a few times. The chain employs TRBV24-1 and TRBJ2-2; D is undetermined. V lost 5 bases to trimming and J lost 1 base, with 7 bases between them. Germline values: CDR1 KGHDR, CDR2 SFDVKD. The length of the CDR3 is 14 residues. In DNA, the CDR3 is TGTGCCACCAGTGCACTCGTGAACACCGGGGAGCTGTTTTTT. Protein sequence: CATSALVNTGELFF.

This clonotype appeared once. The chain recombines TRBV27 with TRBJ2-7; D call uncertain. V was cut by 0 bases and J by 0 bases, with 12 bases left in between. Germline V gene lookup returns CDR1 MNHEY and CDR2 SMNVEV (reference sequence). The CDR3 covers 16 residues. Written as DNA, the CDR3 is TGTGCCAGCAGTTTATCGGGGATGTGGGGCTCCTACGAGCAGTACTTC. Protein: CASSLSGMWGSYEQYF.

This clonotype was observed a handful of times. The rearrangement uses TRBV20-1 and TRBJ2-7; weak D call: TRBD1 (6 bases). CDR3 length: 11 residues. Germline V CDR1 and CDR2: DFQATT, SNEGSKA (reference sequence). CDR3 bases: TGCAGTGCTAGAGAGGGGGCGGTTTTTCCAGTC. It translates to CSAREGAVFPV.

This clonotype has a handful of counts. For the CDR3, the DNA is TGTGCCACCAGCAGGATAGCGGGTACGCAGTATTTT. It translates to CATSRIAGTQYF. The J gene is TRBJ2-3, the V gene TRBV15; 7 nucleotides line up with TRBD2. Germline assignment: CDR1 LNHNV and CDR2 YYDKDF (reference sequence). The ends lost 3 bases at V and 8 bases at J; junction bases unmatched: 2. The CDR3 consists of 12 residues.

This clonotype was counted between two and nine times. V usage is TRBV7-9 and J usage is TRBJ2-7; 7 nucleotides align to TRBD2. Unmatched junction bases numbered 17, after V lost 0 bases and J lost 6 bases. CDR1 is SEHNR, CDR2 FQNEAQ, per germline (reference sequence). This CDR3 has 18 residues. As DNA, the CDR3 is TGTGCCAGCAGCTTAGCGGAGGTAGCGGGCAACCTCCCCATCGAGCAGTACTTC. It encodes CASSLAEVAGNLPIEQYF.

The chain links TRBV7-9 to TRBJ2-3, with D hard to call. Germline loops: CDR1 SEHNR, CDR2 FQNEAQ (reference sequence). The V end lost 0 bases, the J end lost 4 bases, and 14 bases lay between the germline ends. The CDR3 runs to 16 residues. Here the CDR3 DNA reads TGTGCCAGCAGCTTAGCTCCGACTTATCGGGCAGATACGCAGTATTTT. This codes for CASSLAPTYRADTQYF. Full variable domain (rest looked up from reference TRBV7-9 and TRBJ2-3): DTGVSQNPRHKITKRGQNVTFRCDPISEHNRLYWYRQTLGQGPEFLTYFQNEAQLEKSRLLSDRFSAERPKGSFSTLEIQRTEQGDSAMYLCASSLAPTYRADTQYFGPGTRLTVL.

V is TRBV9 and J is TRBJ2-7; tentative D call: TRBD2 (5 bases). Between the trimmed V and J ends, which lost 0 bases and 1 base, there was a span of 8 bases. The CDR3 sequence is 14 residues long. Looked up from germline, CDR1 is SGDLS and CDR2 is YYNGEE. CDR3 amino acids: CASSVGGVSYEQYF. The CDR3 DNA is TGTGCCAGCAGCGTAGGGGGAGTGTCCTACGAGCAGTACTTC. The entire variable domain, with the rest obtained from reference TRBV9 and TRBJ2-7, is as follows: DSGVTQTPKHLITATGQRVTLRCSPRSGDLSVYWYQQSLDQGLQFLIQYYNGEERAKGNILERFSAQQFPDLHSELNLSSLELGDSALYFCASSVGGVSYEQYFGPGTRLTVT.

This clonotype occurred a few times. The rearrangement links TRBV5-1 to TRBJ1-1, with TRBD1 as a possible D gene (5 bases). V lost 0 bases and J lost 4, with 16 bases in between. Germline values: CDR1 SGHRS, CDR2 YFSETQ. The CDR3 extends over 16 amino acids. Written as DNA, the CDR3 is TGCGCCAGCAGCTTGGCCGTAGGGGCGAGGGCCACTGAAGCTTTCTTT. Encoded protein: CASSLAVGARATEAFF. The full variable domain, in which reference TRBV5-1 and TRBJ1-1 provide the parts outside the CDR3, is KAGVTQTPRYLIKTRGQQVTLSCSPISGHRSVSWYQQTPGQGLQFLFEYFSETQRNKGNFPGRFSGRQFSNSRSEMNVSTLELGDSALYLCASSLAVGARATEAFFGQGTRLTVV.

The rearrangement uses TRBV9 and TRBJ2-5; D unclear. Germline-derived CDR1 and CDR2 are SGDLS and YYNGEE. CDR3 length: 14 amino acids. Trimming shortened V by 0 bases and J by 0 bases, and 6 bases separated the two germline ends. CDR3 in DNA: TGTGCCAGCAGCGTAGGTGGTAACCAAGAGACCCAGTACTTC. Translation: CASSVGGNQETQYF.

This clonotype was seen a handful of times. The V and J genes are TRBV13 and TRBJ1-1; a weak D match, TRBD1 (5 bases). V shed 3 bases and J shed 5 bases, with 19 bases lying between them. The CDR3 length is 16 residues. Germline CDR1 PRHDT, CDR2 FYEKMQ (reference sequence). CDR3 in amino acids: CASSFLGQGQWTEAFF. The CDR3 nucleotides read TGTGCCAGCAGCTTCCTCGGGCAGGGCCAATGGACTGAAGCTTTCTTT.

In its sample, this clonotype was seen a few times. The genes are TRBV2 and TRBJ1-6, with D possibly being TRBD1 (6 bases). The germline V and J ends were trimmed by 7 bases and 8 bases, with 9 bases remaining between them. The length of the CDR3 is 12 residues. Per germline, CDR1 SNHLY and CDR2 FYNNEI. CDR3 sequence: CASIPGDSPLHF. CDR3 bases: TGTGCCAGCATCCCAGGGGATTCACCCCTCCACTTT.

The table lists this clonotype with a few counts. The CDR3 here is CASSLVGATYEQYF. The CDR3 nucleotides are TGCGCCAGCAGCTTGGTAGGGGCCACCTACGAGCAGTACTTC. This chain connects TRBV5-1 to TRBJ2-7, with D perhaps TRBD1 (5 bases). Trimming took off 0 bases at V and 2 bases at J, with 9 bases between the two ends. This CDR3 contains 14 residues. Germline lookup yields CDR1 SGHRS and CDR2 YFSETQ.